This is a list of T cell receptor beta chains from one sample in a study of blood T cell repertoires in COVID-19. Generated by immunoSEQ multiplex PCR, the TCRdb table keeps only in-frame clones and is missing some. The table records roughly 200,000 clones, more than 80% of them present only once. The sample taken for sequencing was peripheral blood. The receptors derive from a woman in her sixties with acute or convalescent COVID-19. CDR3s include the opening cysteine and the closing phenylalanine or tryptophan. D genes are given only for firm matches. The listing skips clone size in some rows; elsewhere it reads once, few, many or a size class.

j_gene | abundance | d_gene | v_gene | CDR3nt | CDR3aa
TRBJ2-7 | - | TRBD2 | TRBV10-2 | TGCGCCAGCAGTGAGTCTCCGGGACTAGCGCCAACCGGAAAAACCTACGAGCAGTACTTC | CASSESPGLAPTGKTYEQYF
TRBJ2-5 | - | - | TRBV6-6 | TGTGCCAGCAATGCAGCGGGAGAGACCCAGTACTTC | CASNAAGETQYF
TRBJ1-4 | - | - | TRBV6-5 | TGTGCCAGCAGTTACGAGGGACTGGGTGAAAAACTGTTTTTT | CASSYEGLGEKLFF
TRBJ1-2 | - | - | TRBV11-3 | TGTGCCAGCAGCTTAGATAAGGGGATCGGTGGCTACACCTTC | CASSLDKGIGGYTF
TRBJ1-2 | - | - | TRBV5-1 | TGCGCCAGCAGCTTGGCCGGGGGGGACTATGGCTACACCTTC | CASSLAGGDYGYTF
TRBJ1-5 | - | - | TRBV6-5 | TGTGCCAGCAGTTACGGGGGGGCCAACAATCAGCCCCAGCATTTT | CASSYGGANNQPQHF
TRBJ2-1 | - | TRBD2 | TRBV5-1 | TGCGCCACCGGGAGGGGGGACGCCTACAATGAGCAGTTCTTC | CATGRGDAYNEQFF
TRBJ1-4 | - | - | TRBV27 | TGTGCCAGCAGTCTAAACGGGGGGAAAGGGGAAAAACTGTTTTTT | CASSLNGGKGEKLFF
TRBJ2-6 | - | - | TRBV30 | TGTGCCTGGAGTAATAGTGGCTCTGGGGCCAACGTCCTGACTTTC | CAWSNSGSGANVLTF
TRBJ1-1 | - | - | TRBV7-9 | TGTGCCAGCAGCCCCTCTGGGGCGAACACTGAAGCTTTCTTT | CASSPSGANTEAFF
TRBJ1-1 | - | TRBD1 | TRBV30 | TGTGCCTGGAGCCGGACAGGGTTGAACACTGAAGCTTTCTTT | CAWSRTGLNTEAFF
TRBJ2-3 | - | - | TRBV7-2 | TGTGCCAGCAGCTTAGGGAGTTGGGCAGATACGCAGTATTTT | CASSLGSWADTQYF
TRBJ2-3 | - | TRBD2 | TRBV25-1 | TGTGCCAGCAGCGCAGCGGGAGGGAGCACAGATACGCAGTATTTT | CASSAAGGSTDTQYF
TRBJ1-1 | - | - | TRBV28 | TGTGCCAGCAGTTCCCCCAAACTGAAGAACACTGAAGCTTTCTTT | CASSSPKLKNTEAFF
TRBJ2-3 | - | - | TRBV6-5 | TGTGCCAGCGAGGGTTCTGGGACAGATACGCAGTATTTT | CASEGSGTDTQYF
TRBJ2-2 | - | - | TRBV27 | TGTGCCAGCAGTTTATCGGGCACGTTCCCCGGGGAGCTGTTTTTT | CASSLSGTFPGELFF
TRBJ1-3 | few | - | TRBV11-2 | TGTGCCAGCAGCCCTGGTCGAGAAAACACCATATATTTT | CASSPGRENTIYF
TRBJ2-7 | - | TRBD1 | TRBV5-4 | TGTGCCAGCAGCGGGGGCAGGGGGCCTACCTACGAGCAGTACTTC | CASSGGRGPTYEQYF
TRBJ2-5 | - | TRBD1 | TRBV29-1 | TGCAGCGTAGACAGGGGCCAAGAGACCCAGTACTTC | CSVDRGQETQYF
TRBJ2-2 | - | TRBD2 | TRBV6-1 | TGTGCCAGCAGTGAGCCGGGAGGGAGAACCGGGGAGCTGTTTTTT | CASSEPGGRTGELFF
TRBJ2-1 | - | TRBD2 | TRBV4-2 | TGTGCCAGCAGCCAGTCTCGGACTAGCGGGATTTCCTACAATGAGCAGTTCTTC | CASSQSRTSGISYNEQFF
TRBJ2-2 | - | - | TRBV3-1/TRBV3-2 | TGTGCCACGCGAGGGGGCACCGGGGAGCTGTTTTTT | CATRGGTGELFF
TRBJ2-1 | few | TRBD2 | TRBV29-1 | TGCAGCGTCACCCCCGGGACTAGTTACAATGAGCAGTTCTTC | CSVTPGTSYNEQFF
TRBJ2-5 | - | TRBD1 | TRBV2 | TGTGCCAGCACGGGACAGGGCGGGGAGACCCAGTACTTC | CASTGQGGETQYF
TRBJ1-4 | - | TRBD1 | TRBV7-8 | TGTGCCAGCAGCTTAGCCATCTTGACAGGGTCTAATGAAAAACTGTTTTTT | CASSLAILTGSNEKLFF
TRBJ2-1 | - | - | TRBV28 | TGTGCCAGCAGTTTGGGGGGAGTCAATGAGCAGTTCTTC | CASSLGGVNEQFF
TRBJ2-7 | - | TRBD2 | TRBV14 | TGTGCCAGCAGCCAAGTTCCGACTAGCGGCTTCTACGAGCAGTACTTC | CASSQVPTSGFYEQYF
TRBJ1-1 | - | - | TRBV20-1 | TGCAGTGCTAGTTGGCCTACAGGGAACACTGAAGCTTTCTTT | CSASWPTGNTEAFF
TRBJ1-6 | - | - | TRBV20-1 | TGCAGTGCTAGTATCGGCAGGGAGGATTCACCCCTCCACTTT | CSASIGREDSPLHF
TRBJ1-1 | - | TRBD1 | TRBV14 | TGTGCCAGCAGCCTTACCGGGACAGGGGTAACTGAAGCTTTCTTT | CASSLTGTGVTEAFF
TRBJ2-1 | few | - | TRBV7-3 | TGTGCCAGCAGCTTAGGAGTGTCAGCTCACAATGAGCAGTTCTTC | CASSLGVSAHNEQFF